A single T cell receptor (beta chain) is shown here with its context. What it binds is not known. In germline, CDR1 is SGHRS, CDR2 YFSETQ. The CDR3 has 13 amino acids. This specimen comes from a study of human versus mouse CDR3 diversity and MHC coevolution. Study-wide points: About 1.6 million TCR beta clonotypes were estimated for humans, the largest repertoire.

Naive CD4 T cells were sorted as CD45RO-negative, CD62L-positive. Clones were read by immunoSEQ multiplex PCR, and TCRdb kept only the in-frame ones, dropping some. The sample lists 60,000 or so clones, roughly 94% seen once, with approximately 19% in the top ten. Source material: naive CD4+ T cells from blood. Subset given: CD45RO-negative CD62L-positive naive CD4 T cells. The receptor comes from a person aged 55 to 75 in good health. The chain carries TRBV5-1 and TRBJ2-7, with D possibly TRBD2 on 5 matching bases. The end of the DNA aligns better with TRBJ2-5, so the J call may be wrong. The DNA for the CDR3 is TGCGCCAGCAGATTGAACGGGGAAGAGACCCAGTACTTC. It codes for CASRLNGEETQYF.